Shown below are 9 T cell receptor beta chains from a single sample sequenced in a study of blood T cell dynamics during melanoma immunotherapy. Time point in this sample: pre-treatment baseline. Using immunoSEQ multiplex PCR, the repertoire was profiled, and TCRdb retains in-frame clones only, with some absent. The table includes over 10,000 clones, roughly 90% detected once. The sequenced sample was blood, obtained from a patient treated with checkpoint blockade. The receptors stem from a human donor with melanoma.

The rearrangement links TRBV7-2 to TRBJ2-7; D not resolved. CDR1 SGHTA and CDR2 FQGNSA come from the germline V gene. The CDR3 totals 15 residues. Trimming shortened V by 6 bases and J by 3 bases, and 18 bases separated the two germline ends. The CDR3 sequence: CASRRTDSPNYEQYF. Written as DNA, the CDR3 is TGTGCCAGCAGGAGAACGGATTCTCCAAACTACGAGCAGTACTTC.

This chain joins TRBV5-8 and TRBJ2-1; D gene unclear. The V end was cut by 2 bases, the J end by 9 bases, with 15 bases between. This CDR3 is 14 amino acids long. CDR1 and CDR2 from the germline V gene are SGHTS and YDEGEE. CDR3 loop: CASSFVDGPVEQFF. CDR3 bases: TGTGCCAGCAGCTTCGTGGACGGTCCCGTTGAGCAGTTCTTC.

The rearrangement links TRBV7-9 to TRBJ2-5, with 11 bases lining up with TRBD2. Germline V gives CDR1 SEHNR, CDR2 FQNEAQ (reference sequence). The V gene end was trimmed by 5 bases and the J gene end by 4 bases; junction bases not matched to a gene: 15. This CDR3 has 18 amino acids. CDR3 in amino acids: CASSPSFRLAGGRETQYF. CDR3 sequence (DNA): TGTGCCAGCAGCCCAAGCTTTCGGTTAGCGGGAGGGAGAGAGACCCAGTACTTC. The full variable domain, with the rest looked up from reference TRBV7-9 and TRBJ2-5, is DTGVSQNPRHKITKRGQNVTFRCDPISEHNRLYWYRQTLGQGPEFLTYFQNEAQLEKSRLLSDRFSAERPKGSFSTLEIQRTEQGDSAMYLCASSPSFRLAGGRETQYFGPGTRLLVL.

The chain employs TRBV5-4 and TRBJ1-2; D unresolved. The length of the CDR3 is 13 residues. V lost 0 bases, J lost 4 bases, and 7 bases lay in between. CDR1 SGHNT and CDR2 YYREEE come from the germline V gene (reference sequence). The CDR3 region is CASSLDGFYGYTF. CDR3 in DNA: TGTGCCAGCAGCTTGGACGGGTTCTATGGCTACACCTTC.

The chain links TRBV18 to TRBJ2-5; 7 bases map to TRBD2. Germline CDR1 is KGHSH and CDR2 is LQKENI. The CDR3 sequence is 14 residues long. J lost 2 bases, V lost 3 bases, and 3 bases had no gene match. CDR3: CASSPSGGQETQYF. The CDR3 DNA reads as TGTGCCAGCTCACCGTCGGGGGGTCAAGAGACCCAGTACTTC.

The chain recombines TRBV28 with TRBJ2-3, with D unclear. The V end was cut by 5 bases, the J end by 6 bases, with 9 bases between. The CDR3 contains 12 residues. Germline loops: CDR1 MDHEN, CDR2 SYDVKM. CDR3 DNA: TGTGCCAGCAGTACCGAGGAGGATACGCAGTATTTT. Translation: CASSTEEDTQYF.

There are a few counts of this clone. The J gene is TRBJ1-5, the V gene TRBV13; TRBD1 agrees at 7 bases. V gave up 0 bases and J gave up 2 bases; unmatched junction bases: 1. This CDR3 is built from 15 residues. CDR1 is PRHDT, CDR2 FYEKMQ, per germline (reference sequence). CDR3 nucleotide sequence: TGTGCCAGCAGCTTAGGCGGACAGGGCAATCAGCCCCAGCATTTT. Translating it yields CASSLGGQGNQPQHF.

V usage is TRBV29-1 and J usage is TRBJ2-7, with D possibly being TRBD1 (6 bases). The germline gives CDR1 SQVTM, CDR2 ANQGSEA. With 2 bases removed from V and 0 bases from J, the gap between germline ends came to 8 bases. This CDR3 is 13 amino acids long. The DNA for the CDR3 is TGCAGCGTTGAAAGGACAGACTCCTACGAGCAGTACTTC. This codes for CSVERTDSYEQYF.

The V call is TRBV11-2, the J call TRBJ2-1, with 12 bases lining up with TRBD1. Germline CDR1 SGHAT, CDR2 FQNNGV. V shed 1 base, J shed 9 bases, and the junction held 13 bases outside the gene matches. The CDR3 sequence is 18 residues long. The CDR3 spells CASSLVAGTGGQGSEQFF. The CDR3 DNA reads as TGTGCCAGCAGCTTAGTCGCCGGGACAGGGGGCCAAGGGTCTGAGCAGTTCTTC.